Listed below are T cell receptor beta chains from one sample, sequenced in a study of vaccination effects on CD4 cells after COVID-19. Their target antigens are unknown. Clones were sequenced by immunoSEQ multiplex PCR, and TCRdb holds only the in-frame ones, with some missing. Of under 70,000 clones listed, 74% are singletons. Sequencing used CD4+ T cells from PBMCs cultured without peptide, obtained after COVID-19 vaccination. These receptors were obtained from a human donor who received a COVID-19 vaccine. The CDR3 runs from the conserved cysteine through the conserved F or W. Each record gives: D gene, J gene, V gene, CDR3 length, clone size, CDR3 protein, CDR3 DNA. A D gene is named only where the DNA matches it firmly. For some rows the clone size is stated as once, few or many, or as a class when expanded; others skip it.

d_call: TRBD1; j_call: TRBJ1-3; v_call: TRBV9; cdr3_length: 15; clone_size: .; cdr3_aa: CASSVDRGRGNTIYF; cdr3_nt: TGTGCCAGCAGCGTAGACAGGGGGCGCGGAAACACCATATATTTT
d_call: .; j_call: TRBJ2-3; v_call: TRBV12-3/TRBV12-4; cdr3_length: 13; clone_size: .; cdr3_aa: CASSLLSTDTQYF; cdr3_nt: TGTGCCAGCAGTTTATTAAGCACAGATACGCAGTATTTT
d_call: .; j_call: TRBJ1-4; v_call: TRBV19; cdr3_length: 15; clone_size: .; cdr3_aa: CASSYRDDSREKLFF; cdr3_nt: TGTGCCAGTAGTTACCGGGACGACTCCCGCGAAAAACTGTTTTTT
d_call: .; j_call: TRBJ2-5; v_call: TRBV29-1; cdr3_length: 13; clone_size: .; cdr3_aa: CSVERILQETQYF; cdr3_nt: TGCAGCGTTGAACGGATCCTCCAAGAGACCCAGTACTTC
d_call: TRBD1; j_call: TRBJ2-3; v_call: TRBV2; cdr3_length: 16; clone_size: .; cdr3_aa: CASSWDRGENTDTQYF; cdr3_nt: TGTGCCAGCAGCTGGGACAGGGGAGAAAACACAGATACGCAGTATTTT
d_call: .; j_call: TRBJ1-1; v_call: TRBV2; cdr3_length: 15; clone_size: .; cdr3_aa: CASTTKKGLNTEAFF; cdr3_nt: TGTGCCAGCACGACAAAAAAGGGGCTGAACACTGAAGCTTTCTTT
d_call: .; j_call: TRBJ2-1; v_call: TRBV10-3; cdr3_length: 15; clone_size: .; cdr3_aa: CAINTPGPGENEQFF; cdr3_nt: TGTGCCATCAACACCCCGGGACCCGGAGAGAATGAGCAGTTCTTC
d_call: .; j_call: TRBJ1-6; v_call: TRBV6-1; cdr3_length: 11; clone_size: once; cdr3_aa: CASSESSPLHF; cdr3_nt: TGTGCCAGCAGTGAAAGTTCACCCCTCCACTTT
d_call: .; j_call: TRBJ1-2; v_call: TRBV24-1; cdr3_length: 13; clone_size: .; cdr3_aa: CACQGTGDYGYTF; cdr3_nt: TGTGCCTGTCAGGGGACGGGAGACTATGGCTACACCTTC
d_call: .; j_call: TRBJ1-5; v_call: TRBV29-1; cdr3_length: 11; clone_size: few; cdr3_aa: CSVGSNQPQHF; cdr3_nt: TGCAGCGTTGGGAGCAATCAGCCCCAGCATTTT
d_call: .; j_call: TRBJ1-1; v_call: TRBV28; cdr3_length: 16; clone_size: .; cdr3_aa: CASSNTRQGLNTEAFF; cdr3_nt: TGTGCCAGCAGCAACACTCGTCAGGGGCTGAACACTGAAGCTTTCTTT
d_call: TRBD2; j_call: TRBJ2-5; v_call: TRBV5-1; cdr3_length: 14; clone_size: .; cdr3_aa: CASSPGLVGETQYF; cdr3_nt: TGCGCCAGCAGCCCAGGACTAGTCGGGGAGACCCAGTACTTC
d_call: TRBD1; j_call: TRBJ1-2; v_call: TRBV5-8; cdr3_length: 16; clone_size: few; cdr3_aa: CASSSRRAGGDEGYTF; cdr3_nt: TGTGCCAGCAGTTCGCGCCGAGCAGGGGGCGACGAGGGCTACACCTTC
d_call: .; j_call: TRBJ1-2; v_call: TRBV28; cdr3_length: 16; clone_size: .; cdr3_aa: CASSPNLGLANYGYTF; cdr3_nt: TGTGCCAGCAGTCCAAATCTAGGGCTAGCTAACTATGGCTACACCTTC
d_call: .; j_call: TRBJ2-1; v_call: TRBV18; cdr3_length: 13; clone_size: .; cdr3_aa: CASSPSSYNEQFF; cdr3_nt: TGTGCCAGCTCACCAAGCTCCTACAATGAGCAGTTCTTC
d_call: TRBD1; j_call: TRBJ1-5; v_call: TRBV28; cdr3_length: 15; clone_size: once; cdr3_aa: CASRFDRGYNQPQHF; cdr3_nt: TGTGCCAGCAGGTTCGACAGGGGATACAATCAGCCCCAGCATTTT
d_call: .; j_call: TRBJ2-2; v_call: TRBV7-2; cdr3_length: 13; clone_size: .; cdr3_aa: CASSGTRTGELFF; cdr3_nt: TGTGCGAGCTCCGGGACCCGCACCGGGGAGCTGTTTTTT
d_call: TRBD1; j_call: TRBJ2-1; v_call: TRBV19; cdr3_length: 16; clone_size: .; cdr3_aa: CASSMNRGQVYNEQFF; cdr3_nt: TGTGCCAGTAGTATGAACAGGGGGCAGGTCTACAATGAGCAGTTCTTC
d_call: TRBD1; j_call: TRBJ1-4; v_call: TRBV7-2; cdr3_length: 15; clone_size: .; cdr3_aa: CASSSYRGSNEKLFF; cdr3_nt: TGTGCCAGCAGCTCGTACAGGGGGTCTAATGAAAAACTGTTTTTT
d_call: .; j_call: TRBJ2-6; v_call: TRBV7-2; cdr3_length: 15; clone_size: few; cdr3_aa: CASSSGGPGANVLTF; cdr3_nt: TGTGCCAGCAGCTCAGGGGGGCCTGGGGCCAACGTCCTGACTTTC
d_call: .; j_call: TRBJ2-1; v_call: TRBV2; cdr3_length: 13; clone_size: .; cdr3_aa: CASKLTTYNEQFF; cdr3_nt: TGTGCCAGCAAACTTACAACATACAATGAGCAGTTCTTC
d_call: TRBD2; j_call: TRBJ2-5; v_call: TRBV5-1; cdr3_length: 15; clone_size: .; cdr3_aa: CASSFGRGVQETQYF; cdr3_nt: TGCGCCAGCAGCTTCGGGCGGGGGGTCCAAGAGACCCAGTACTTC
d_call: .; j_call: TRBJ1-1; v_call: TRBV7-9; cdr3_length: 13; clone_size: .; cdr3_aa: CASSFDGRGEAFF; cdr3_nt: TGTGCCAGCAGCTTTGACGGCCGAGGCGAAGCTTTCTTT
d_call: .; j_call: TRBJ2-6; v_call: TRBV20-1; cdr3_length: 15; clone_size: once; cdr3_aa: CSASRVASGANVLTF; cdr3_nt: TGCAGTGCTAGTAGGGTGGCTTCTGGGGCCAACGTCCTGACTTTC